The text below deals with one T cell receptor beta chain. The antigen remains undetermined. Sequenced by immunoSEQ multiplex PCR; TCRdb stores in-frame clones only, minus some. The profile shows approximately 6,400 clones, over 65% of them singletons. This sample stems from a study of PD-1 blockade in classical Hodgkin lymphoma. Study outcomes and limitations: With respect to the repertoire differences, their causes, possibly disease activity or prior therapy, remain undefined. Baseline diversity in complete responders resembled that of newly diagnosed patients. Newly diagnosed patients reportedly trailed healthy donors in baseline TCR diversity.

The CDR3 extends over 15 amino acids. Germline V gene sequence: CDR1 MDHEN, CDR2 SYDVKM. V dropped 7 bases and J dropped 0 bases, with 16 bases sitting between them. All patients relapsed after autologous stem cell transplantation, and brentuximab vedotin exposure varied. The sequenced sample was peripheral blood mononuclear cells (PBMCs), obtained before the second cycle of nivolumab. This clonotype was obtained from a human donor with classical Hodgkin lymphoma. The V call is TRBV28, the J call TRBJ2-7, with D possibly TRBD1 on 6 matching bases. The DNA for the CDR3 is TGTGCCAGCACCGCGACAGGTGAGATCTCCTACGAGCAGTACTTC. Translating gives CASTATGEISYEQYF.